This TCR beta chain was documented in a study of PD-L1 blockade in urothelial cancer. As for the study in general: Male patients with bladder-origin urothelial cancer numbered about 90% of the roughly 29. Blood was analyzed 3 weeks (second dose) and 6 weeks after treatment start.

The J segment lost 5 bases and the V segment lost 2 bases, leaving 6 bases of the junction unmatched. The CDR3 contains 15 residues. Germline values: CDR1 SGHTA, CDR2 FQGNSA. Measured with immunoSEQ multiplex PCR; TCRdb has only the in-frame clones, and not every one. The sample lists 98,000 or so clones; 90% were seen once. Time point described: pretreatment peripheral blood. V and J are TRBV7-2 and TRBJ1-5; 7 bases fit TRBD1. This clonotype was obtained from a man in his 60s with urothelial cancer. This specimen was PBMCs, taken around atezolizumab (anti-PD-L1) treatment. DNA of the CDR3: TGTGCCAGCAGCTTATACCCAGACAGGGATCAGCCCCAGCATTTT. Translation gives CASSLYPDRDQPQHF. Drawing the rest from reference TRBV7-2 and TRBJ1-5, the complete variable domain is GAGVSQSPSNKVTEKGKDVELRCDPISGHTALYWYRQSLGQGLEFLIYFQGNSAPDKSGLPSDRFSAERTGGSVSTLTIQRTQQEDSAVYLCASSLYPDRDQPQHFGDGTRLSIL.